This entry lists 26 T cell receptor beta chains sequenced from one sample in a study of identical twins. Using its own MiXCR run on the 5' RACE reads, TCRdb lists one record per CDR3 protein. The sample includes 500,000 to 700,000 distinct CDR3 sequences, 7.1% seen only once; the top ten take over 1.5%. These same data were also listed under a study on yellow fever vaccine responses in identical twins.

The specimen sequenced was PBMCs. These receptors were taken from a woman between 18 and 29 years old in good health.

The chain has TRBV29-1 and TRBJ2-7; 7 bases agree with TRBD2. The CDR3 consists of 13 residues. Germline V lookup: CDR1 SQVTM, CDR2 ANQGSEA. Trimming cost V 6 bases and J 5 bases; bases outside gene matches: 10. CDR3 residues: CSVTEIAGNEQYF. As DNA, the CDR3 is TGCAGCGTAACTGAGATAGCGGGCAACGAGCAGTACTTC.

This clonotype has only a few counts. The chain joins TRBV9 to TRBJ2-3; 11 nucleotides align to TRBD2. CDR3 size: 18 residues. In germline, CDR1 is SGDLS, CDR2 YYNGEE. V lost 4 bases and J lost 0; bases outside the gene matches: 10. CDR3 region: CASSQGTSGEASTDTQYF. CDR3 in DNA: TGTGCCAGCAGCCAAGGGACTAGCGGAGAAGCTAGCACAGATACGCAGTATTTT.

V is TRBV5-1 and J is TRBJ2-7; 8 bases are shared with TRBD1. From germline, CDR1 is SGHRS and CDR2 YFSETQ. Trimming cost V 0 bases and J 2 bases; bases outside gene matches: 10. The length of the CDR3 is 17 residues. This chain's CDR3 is CASSLVDRQGTTYEQYF. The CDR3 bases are TGCGCCAGCAGCTTGGTAGACCGACAGGGGACAACCTACGAGCAGTACTTC.

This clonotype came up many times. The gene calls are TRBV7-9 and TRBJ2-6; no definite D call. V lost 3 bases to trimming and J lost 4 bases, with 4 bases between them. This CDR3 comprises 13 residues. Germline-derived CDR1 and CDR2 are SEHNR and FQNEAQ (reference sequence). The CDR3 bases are TGTGCCAGCAGCTTTGCCGGGGCCAACGTCCTGACTTTC. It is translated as CASSFAGANVLTF.

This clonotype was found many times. CDR3 sequence reads: CATSTRGTDTEAFF. CDR3 sequence (DNA): TGTGCCACCAGCACCCGAGGAACAGACACTGAAGCTTTCTTT. The chain links TRBV15 to TRBJ1-1; D is ambiguous. Germline lookup yields CDR1 LNHNV and CDR2 YYDKDF (reference sequence). The V end lost 4 bases, the J end lost 3 bases, and 12 bases lay between the germline ends. The CDR3 totals 14 residues.

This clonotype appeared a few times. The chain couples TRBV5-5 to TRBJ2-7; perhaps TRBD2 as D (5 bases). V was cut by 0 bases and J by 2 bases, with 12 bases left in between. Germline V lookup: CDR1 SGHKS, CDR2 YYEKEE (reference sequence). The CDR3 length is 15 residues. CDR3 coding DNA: TGTGCCAGCAGCTTGGACGGCGAACTAGCCTACGAGCAGTACTTC. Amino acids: CASSLDGELAYEQYF.

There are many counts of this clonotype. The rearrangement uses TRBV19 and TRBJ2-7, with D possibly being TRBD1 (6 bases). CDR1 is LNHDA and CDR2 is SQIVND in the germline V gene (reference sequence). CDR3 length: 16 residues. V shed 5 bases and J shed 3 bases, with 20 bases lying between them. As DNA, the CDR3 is TGTGCCAGTAGTCCAACACAAACAGGGTTCCGCTACGAGCAGTACTTC. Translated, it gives CASSPTQTGFRYEQYF.

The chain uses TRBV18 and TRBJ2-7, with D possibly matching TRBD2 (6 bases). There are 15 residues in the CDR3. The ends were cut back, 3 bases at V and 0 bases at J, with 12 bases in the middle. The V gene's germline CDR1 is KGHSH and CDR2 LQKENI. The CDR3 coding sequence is TGTGCCAGCTCACCGGGAGGCCAGAACTCCTACGAGCAGTACGTC. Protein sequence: CASSPGGQNSYEQYV.

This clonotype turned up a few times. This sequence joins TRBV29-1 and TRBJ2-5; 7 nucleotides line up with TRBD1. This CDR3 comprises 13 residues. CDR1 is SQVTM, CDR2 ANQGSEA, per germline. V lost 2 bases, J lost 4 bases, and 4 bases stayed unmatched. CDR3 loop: CSVEKGGAETQYF. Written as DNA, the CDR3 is TGCAGCGTTGAAAAAGGGGGCGCAGAGACCCAGTACTTC.

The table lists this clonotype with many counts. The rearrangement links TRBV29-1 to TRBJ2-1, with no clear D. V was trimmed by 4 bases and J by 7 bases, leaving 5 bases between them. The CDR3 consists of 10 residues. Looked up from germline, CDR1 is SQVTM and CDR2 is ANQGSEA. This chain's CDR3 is CSVAQNEQFF. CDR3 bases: TGCAGCGTTGCGCAGAATGAGCAGTTCTTC.

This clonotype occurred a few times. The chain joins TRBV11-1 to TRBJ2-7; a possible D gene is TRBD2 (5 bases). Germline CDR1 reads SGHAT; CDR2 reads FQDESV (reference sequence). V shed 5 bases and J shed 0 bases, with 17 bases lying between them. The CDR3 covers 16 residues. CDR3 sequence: CASSLPPSGSSYEQYF. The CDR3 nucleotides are TGTGCCAGCAGCCTCCCCCCCAGCGGAAGCTCCTACGAGCAGTACTTC. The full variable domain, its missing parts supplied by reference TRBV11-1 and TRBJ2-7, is EAEVAQSPRYKITEKSQAVAFWCDPISGHATLYWYRQILGQGPELLVQFQDESVVDDSQLPKDRFSAERLKGVDSTLKIQPAELGDSAMYLCASSLPPSGSSYEQYFGPGTRLTVT.

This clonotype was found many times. The chain's CDR3 is CSARPLYEQYF. The CDR3 region has the DNA TGCAGTGCTAGACCCCTTTACGAGCAGTACTTC. This rearrangement joins TRBV20-1 to TRBJ2-7; no reliable D call. The germline V gene has CDR1 DFQATT and CDR2 SNEGSKA (reference sequence). With 2 bases removed from V and 4 bases from J, the gap between germline ends came to 6 bases. This CDR3 is built from 11 residues.

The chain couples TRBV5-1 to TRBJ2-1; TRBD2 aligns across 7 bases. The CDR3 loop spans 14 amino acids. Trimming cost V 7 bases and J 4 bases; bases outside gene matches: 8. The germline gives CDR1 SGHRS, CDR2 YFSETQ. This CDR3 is CASGPSGLYNEQFF. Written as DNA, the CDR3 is TGCGCCAGCGGACCTAGCGGCCTTTACAATGAGCAGTTCTTC.

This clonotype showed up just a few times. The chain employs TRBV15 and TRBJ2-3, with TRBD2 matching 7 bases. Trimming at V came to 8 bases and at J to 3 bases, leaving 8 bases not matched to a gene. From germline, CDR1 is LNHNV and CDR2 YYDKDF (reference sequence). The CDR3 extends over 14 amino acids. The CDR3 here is CATYSGTITDTQYF. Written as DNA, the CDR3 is TGTGCCACCTACTCCGGGACTATAACAGATACGCAGTATTTT.

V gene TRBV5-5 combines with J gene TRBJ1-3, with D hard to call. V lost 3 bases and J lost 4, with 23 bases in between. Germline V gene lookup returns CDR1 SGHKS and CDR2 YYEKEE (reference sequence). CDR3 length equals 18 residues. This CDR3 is CASSSGPVKTGLGNTIYF. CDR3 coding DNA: TGTGCCAGCAGCTCCGGACCTGTAAAGACCGGGCTGGGAAACACCATATATTTT.

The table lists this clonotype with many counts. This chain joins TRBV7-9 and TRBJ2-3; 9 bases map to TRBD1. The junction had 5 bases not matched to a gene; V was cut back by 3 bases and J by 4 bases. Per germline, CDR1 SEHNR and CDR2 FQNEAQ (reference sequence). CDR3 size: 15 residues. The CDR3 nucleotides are TGTGCCAGCAGCTTGGGGGACAGGGTATCAGATACGCAGTATTTT. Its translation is CASSLGDRVSDTQYF.

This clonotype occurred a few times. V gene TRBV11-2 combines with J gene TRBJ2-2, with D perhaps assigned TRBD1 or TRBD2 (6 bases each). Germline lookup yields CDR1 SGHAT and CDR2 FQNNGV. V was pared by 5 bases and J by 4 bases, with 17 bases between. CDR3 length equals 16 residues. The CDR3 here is CASSPLGGRGTGELFF. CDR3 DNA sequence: TGTGCCAGCAGCCCCCTAGGGGGGCGCGGCACCGGGGAGCTGTTTTTT.

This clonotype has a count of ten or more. This CDR3 is CASSLSGGLRNEQFF. CDR3 sequence (DNA): TGTGCCAGCAGCTTATCTGGAGGGCTTCGCAATGAGCAGTTCTTC. The chain couples TRBV7-9 to TRBJ2-1, with D maybe TRBD2 (6 bases). Trimming left V 2 bases short and J 6 bases short, with 14 bases between. Germline CDR1 and CDR2: SEHNR and FQNEAQ (reference sequence). This CDR3 comprises 15 residues.

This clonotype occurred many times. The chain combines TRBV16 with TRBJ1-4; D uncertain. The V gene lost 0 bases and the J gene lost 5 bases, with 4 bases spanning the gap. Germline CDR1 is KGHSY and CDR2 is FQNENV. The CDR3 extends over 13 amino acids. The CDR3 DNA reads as TGTGCCAGCAGCCAATCGTGGAATGAAAAACTGTTTTTT. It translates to CASSQSWNEKLFF.

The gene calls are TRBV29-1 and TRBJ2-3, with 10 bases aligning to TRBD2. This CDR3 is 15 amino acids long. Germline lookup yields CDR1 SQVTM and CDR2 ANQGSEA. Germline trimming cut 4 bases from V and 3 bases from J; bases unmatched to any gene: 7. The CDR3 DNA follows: TGCAGCGTTGGTGTACTAGCGGGGCCGACAGATACGCAGTATTTT. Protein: CSVGVLAGPTDTQYF.

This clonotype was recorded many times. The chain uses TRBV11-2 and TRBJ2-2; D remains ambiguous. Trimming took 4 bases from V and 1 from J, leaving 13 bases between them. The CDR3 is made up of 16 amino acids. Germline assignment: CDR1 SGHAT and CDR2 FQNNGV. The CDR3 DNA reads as TGTGCCAGCAGCTCCCGCCCGACGGGGAACACCGGGGAGCTGTTTTTT. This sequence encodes CASSSRPTGNTGELFF.

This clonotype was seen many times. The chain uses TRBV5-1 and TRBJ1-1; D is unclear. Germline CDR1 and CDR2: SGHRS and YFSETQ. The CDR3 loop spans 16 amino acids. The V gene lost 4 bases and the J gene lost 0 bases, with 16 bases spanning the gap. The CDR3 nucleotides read TGCGCCAGCAGCCCCAAAGCGAATGGGGTGAACACTGAAGCTTTCTTT. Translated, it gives CASSPKANGVNTEAFF. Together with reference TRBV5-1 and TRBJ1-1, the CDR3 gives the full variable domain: KAGVTQTPRYLIKTRGQQVTLSCSPISGHRSVSWYQQTPGQGLQFLFEYFSETQRNKGNFPGRFSGRQFSNSRSEMNVSTLELGDSALYLCASSPKANGVNTEAFFGQGTRLTVV.

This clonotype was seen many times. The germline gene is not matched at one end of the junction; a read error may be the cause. The CDR3, as DNA: TGTGCCAGCAGCCCTGGGGTAGTAGAGGCCCAGTACTTC. As protein: CASSPGVVEAQYF. The chain is built from TRBV7-2 and TRBJ2-5; D is unresolved. CDR1 is SGHTA, CDR2 FQGNSA, per germline. The CDR3 has 13 amino acids.

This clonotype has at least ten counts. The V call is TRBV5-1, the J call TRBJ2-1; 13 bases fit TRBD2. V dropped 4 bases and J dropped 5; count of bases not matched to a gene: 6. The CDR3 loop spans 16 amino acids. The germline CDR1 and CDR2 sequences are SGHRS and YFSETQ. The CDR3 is CASSVGLAGPNNEQFF. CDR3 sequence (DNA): TGCGCCAGCAGCGTGGGACTAGCGGGACCCAACAATGAGCAGTTCTTC.

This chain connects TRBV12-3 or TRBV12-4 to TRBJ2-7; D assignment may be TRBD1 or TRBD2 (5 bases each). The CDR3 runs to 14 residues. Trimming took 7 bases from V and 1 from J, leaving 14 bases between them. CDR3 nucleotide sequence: TGTGCCAGCACCATCCGGGACCGATCCTACGAGCAGTACTTC. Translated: CASTIRDRSYEQYF.

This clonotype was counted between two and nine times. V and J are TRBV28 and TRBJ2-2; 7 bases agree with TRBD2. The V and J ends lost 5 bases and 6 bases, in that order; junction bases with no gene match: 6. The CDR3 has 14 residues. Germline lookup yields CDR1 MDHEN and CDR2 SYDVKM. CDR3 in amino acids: CASSRGSRPGELFF. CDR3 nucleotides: TGTGCCAGCAGTCGCGGGAGTCGCCCCGGGGAGCTGTTTTTT. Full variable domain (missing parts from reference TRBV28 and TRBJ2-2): DVKVTQSSRYLVKRTGEKVFLECVQDMDHENMFWYRQDPGLGLRLIYFSYDVKMKEKGDIPEGYSVSREKKERFSLILESASTNQTSMYLCASSRGSRPGELFFGEGSRLTVL.